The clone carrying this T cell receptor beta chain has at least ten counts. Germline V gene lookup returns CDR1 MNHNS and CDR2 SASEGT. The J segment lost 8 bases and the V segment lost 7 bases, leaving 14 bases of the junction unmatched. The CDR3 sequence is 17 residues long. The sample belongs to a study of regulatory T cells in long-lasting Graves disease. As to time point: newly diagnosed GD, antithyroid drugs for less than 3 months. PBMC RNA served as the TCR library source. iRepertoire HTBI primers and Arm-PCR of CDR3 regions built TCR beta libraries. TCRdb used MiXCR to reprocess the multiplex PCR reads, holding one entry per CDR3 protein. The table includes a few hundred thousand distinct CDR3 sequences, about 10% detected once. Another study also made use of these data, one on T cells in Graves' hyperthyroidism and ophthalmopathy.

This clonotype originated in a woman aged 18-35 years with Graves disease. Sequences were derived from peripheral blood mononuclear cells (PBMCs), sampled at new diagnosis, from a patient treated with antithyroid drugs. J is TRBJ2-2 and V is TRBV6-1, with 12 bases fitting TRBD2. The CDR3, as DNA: TGTGCCAGCACAAAACTAGCGGGAGGACGTGCAAATGGGGAGCTGTTTTTT. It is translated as CASTKLAGGRANGELFF.